Each of the 18 T cell receptor beta chains below was sequenced from the same sample in a study of PD-1 blockade in classical Hodgkin lymphoma (dated by TCRdb to 2019 to 2021). Preparation of the library involved the immunoSEQ multiplex PCR assay. TCRdb took this table from immuneACCESS and kept in-frame rearrangements with V and J called. Such tables lack part of the clones; where checked against another copy, unresolved V genes explain under half of the gap, and the rest is unexplained. A total of 20,000 to 25,000 clones appear in this sample, 69% of them only once. Together, the top ten hold about 3.6% of the sample. In light of the paper, this sample's time point label describes: cycle 1 day 1 (C1D1), immediately before nivolumab initiation. Every trial patient had relapsed after autologous stem cell transplantation, and cohorts A, B and C differed in prior brentuximab vedotin exposure. The sample in question was peripheral blood mononuclear cells (PBMCs), obtained at baseline. The receptors were gathered from a human donor with classical Hodgkin lymphoma.

The chain uses TRBV27 and TRBJ2-1; D may be TRBD1 (6 bases). V was shortened by 4 bases and J by 7 bases, with 8 bases between the two germline ends. This CDR3 has 12 amino acids. Germline values: CDR1 MNHEY, CDR2 SMNVEV (reference sequence). The CDR3 DNA is TGTGCCAGCAGTTCACAGGGAAATGAGCAGTTCTTC. Its translation: CASSSQGNEQFF.

The chain recombines TRBV4-1 with TRBJ2-1; D unresolved. In germline, CDR1 is MGHRA, CDR2 YSYEKL. The CDR3 is 12 amino acids. V was clipped by 8 bases and J by 5 bases, with 10 bases between them. The CDR3 loop reads CASSDVDNEQFF. In DNA form, the CDR3 reads TGCGCCAGCTCGGACGTGGACAATGAGCAGTTCTTC.

This sequence joins TRBV19 and TRBJ2-1; 8 bases agree with TRBD2. Germline V gene sequence: CDR1 LNHDA, CDR2 SQIVND (reference sequence). Trimming took 3 bases from V and 3 from J; bases not matched to a gene: 7. The CDR3 length is 16 residues. The CDR3 DNA is TGTGCCAGTAGTATCCGAGCGGGGGCCCTCTACAATGAGCAGTTCTTC. This translates into CASSIRAGALYNEQFF.

The gene calls are TRBV7-9 and TRBJ2-7; tentatively, D is TRBD1 (5 bases). V was trimmed by 5 bases and J by 7 bases, leaving 18 bases between them. The CDR3 is 14 residues long. CDR1 is SEHNR and CDR2 is FQNEAQ in the germline V gene (reference sequence). This chain's CDR3 is CASSPDSRGREQYF. In DNA, the CDR3 is TGTGCCAGCAGCCCTGACAGTCGCGGAAGGGAGCAGTACTTC.

V and J are TRBV19 and TRBJ1-2; 7 nucleotides agree with TRBD1. V was clipped by 3 bases and J by 6 bases; unmatched bases: 4. This CDR3 region has 13 residues. CDR1 and CDR2 from the germline V gene are LNHDA and SQIVND (reference sequence). The CDR3 is CASSIGTANGYTF. As DNA, the CDR3 is TGTGCCAGTAGTATTGGGACAGCGAATGGCTACACCTTC.

This sequence joins TRBV5-1 and TRBJ1-1; a weak D match, TRBD1 (6 bases). The CDR3 extends over 17 amino acids. Trimming removed 4 bases at V and 5 bases at J, with 24 bases between. Germline V CDR1 and CDR2: SGHRS, YFSETQ. The DNA for the CDR3 is TGCGCCAGCAGCACGGGTCGGTTCGGGGGGCGGTTAACTGAAGCTTTCTTT. It yields the protein CASSTGRFGGRLTEAFF. The full variable domain, its missing parts supplied by reference TRBV5-1 and TRBJ1-1, is KAGVTQTPRYLIKTRGQQVTLSCSPISGHRSVSWYQQTPGQGLQFLFEYFSETQRNKGNFPGRFSGRQFSNSRSEMNVSTLELGDSALYLCASSTGRFGGRLTEAFFGQGTRLTVV.

The chain has TRBV7-9 and TRBJ1-4; D is undetermined. Germline V lookup: CDR1 SEHNR, CDR2 FQNEAQ (reference sequence). This CDR3 comprises 14 residues. V shed 2 bases and J shed 8 bases, with 12 bases lying between them. The CDR3 DNA follows: TGTGCCAGCAGCTTAAAACAGCCGCTCGAAAAACTGTTTTTT. Its protein is CASSLKQPLEKLFF.

This chain joins TRBV7-9 and TRBJ2-1, with TRBD1 matching 7 bases. The CDR3 spans 17 residues. From germline, CDR1 is SEHNR and CDR2 FQNEAQ (reference sequence). The V gene end was trimmed by 1 base and the J gene end by 9 bases; junction bases not matched to a gene: 15. The CDR3 DNA sequence: TGTGCCAGCAGCTTAGGACCCCTTGGGACAGAATATGGTGAGCAGTTCTTC. Amino acids: CASSLGPLGTEYGEQFF. Filled out from reference TRBV7-9 and TRBJ2-1, the complete variable domain reads DTGVSQNPRHKITKRGQNVTFRCDPISEHNRLYWYRQTLGQGPEFLTYFQNEAQLEKSRLLSDRFSAERPKGSFSTLEIQRTEQGDSAMYLCASSLGPLGTEYGEQFFGPGTRLTVL.

This clone was observed a few times. The V call is TRBV9, the J call TRBJ2-2, with D possibly matching TRBD2 (5 bases). Trimming took 0 bases from V and 5 from J, leaving 11 bases between them. Germline CDR1 and CDR2: SGDLS and YYNGEE. This CDR3 spans 15 amino acids. CDR3 protein: CASSVENPGTGELFF. The CDR3 nucleotides read TGTGCCAGCAGCGTAGAGAATCCGGGAACCGGGGAGCTGTTTTTT.

This clone was seen a single time. The V gene is TRBV7-2, the J gene TRBJ2-7; unclear D gene. The CDR3 sequence is 15 residues long. Germline V gene data show CDR1 as SGHTA and CDR2 as FQGNSA. The ends were cut back, 6 bases at V and 2 bases at J, with 17 bases in the middle. In nucleotides, the CDR3 is TGTGCCAGCAGTAAGATGACAAGCTCAACCTACGAGCAGTACTTC. Translating gives CASSKMTSSTYEQYF.

A few counts support this clone. This chain joins TRBV28 and TRBJ2-2; TRBD1 or TRBD2 may be the D gene (7 bases each). The CDR3 is 14 residues long. CDR1 and CDR2 from the germline V gene are MDHEN and SYDVKM. Deletions cut 5 bases from V and 4 bases from J, with 11 bases between. The DNA for the CDR3 is TGTGCCAGCAGTGCAGGGGGGGGCACCGGGGAGCTGTTTTTT. It encodes CASSAGGGTGELFF.

The CDR3 reads CSVRDGNTEAFF. The CDR3 nucleotides read TGCAGCGTCCGGGACGGAAACACTGAAGCTTTCTTT. The chain is built from TRBV29-1 and TRBJ1-1; weak D call: TRBD1 (5 bases). This CDR3 has 12 amino acids. Trimming took off 6 bases at V and 2 bases at J, with 10 bases between the two ends. Per germline, CDR1 SQVTM and CDR2 ANQGSEA.

The rearrangement uses TRBV27 and TRBJ2-7; the D is unclear. Trimming took off 4 bases at V and 0 bases at J, with 13 bases between the two ends. This CDR3 has 15 residues. The germline gives CDR1 MNHEY, CDR2 SMNVEV (reference sequence). CDR3 residues: CASSYNKAFSYEQYF. The CDR3 DNA is TGTGCCAGCAGTTATAACAAAGCCTTCTCCTACGAGCAGTACTTC.

The chain recombines TRBV4-2 with TRBJ2-1; 8 bases line up with TRBD1. V gave up 0 bases and J gave up 6 bases; unmatched junction bases: 4. The germline V gene encodes CDR1 LGHNA and CDR2 YNFKEQ. This CDR3 spans 15 amino acids. The CDR3 DNA follows: TGTGCCAGCAGCCAAGAGGAAGGACAGGGCAATGAGCAGTTCTTC. It translates to CASSQEEGQGNEQFF.

V usage is TRBV2 and J usage is TRBJ2-2; 7 bases agree with TRBD1. Germline values: CDR1 SNHLY, CDR2 FYNNEI. The CDR3 contains 15 residues. Germline trimming cut 8 bases from V and 4 bases from J; bases unmatched to any gene: 10. CDR3 nucleotide sequence: TGTGCCAGCTTCGACAGGGATGGTAGCACCGGGGAGCTGTTTTTT. Its protein product is CASFDRDGSTGELFF.

The chain couples TRBV27 to TRBJ1-2; the D gene is possibly TRBD1 (5 bases). Germline assignment: CDR1 MNHEY and CDR2 SMNVEV (reference sequence). The CDR3 runs to 15 residues. Trimming took off 6 bases at V and 4 bases at J, with 18 bases between the two ends. The CDR3 region is CASRPMGGDLYGYTF. CDR3 nucleotides: TGTGCCAGCAGACCCATGGGGGGGGACCTCTATGGCTACACCTTC.

The rearrangement uses TRBV7-9 and TRBJ2-2; a weak D match, TRBD2 (6 bases). The length of the CDR3 is 14 residues. Germline V gene lookup returns CDR1 SEHNR and CDR2 FQNEAQ (reference sequence). V was pared by 0 bases and J by 7 bases, with 9 bases between. The CDR3 nucleotides are TGTGCCAGCAGCTTAGCGGGGGACTTCGGGGAGCTGTTTTTT. Protein sequence: CASSLAGDFGELFF.

The CDR3 DNA reads as TGTGCCAGCAAGCCGAACACCGGGGAGCTGTTTTTT. The encoded protein is CASKPNTGELFF. The gene calls are TRBV6-1 and TRBJ2-2, with no clear D. Trimming removed 7 bases from V and 0 bases from J, with 3 bases in between. CDR1 is MNHNS, CDR2 SASEGT, per germline. This CDR3 spans 12 amino acids.